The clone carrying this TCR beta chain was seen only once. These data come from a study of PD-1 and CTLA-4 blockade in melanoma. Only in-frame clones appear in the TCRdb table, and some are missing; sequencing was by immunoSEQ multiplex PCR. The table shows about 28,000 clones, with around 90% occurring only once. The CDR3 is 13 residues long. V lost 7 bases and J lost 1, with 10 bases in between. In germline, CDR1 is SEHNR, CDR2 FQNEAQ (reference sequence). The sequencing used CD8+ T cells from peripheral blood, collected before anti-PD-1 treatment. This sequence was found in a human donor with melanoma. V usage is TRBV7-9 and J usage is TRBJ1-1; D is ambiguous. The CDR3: CASTFQRNTEAFF. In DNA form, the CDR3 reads TGTGCCAGCACCTTTCAGAGGAACACTGAAGCTTTCTTT. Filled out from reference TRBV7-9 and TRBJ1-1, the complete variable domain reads DTGVSQNPRHKITKRGQNVTFRCDPISEHNRLYWYRQTLGQGPEFLTYFQNEAQLEKSRLLSDRFSAERPKGSFSTLEIQRTEQGDSAMYLCASTFQRNTEAFFGQGTRLTVV.